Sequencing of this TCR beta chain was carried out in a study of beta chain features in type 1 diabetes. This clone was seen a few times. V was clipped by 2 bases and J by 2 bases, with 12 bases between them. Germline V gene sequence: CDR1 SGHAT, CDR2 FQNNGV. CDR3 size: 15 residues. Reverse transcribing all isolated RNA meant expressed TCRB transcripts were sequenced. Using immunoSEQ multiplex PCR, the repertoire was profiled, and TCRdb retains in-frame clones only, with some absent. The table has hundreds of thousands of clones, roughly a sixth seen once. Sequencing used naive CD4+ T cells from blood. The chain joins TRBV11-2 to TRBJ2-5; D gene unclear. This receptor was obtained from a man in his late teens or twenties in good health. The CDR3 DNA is TGTGCCAGCAGCTTATTAGGCAGCATACAAGAGACCCAGTACTTC. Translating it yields CASSLLGSIQETQYF.